The 20 T cell receptor beta chains presented below share a single source sample, sequenced in a study of CXCR3-negative and CXCR3-positive naive CD8 T cells. No antigen is known for these receptors. Study-wide findings and caveats: More hydrophobic TRB CDR3s occurred in CXCR3-positive than in CXCR3-negative naive cells.

UMI-labeled TRB cDNA libraries were prepared by 5' RACE. No DNA is given; TCRdb re-called the 5' RACE reads and lists each CDR3 protein once. The sample's table shows 150,000 or so distinct CDR3 sequences. The material sequenced was naive CXCR3+ CD8+ T cells from blood. Subset noted: CD45RO-CCR7+CD27+CD95- naive CD8+ T cells expressing CXCR3 (TNR3+). The origin of the receptors is a human donor in good health. Some clones in this sample may be carry-over from other donors' samples.

V usage is TRBV20-1 and J usage is TRBJ1-2; TCRdb outputs TRBD1, but without DNA this stays unchecked. The CDR3 runs to 13 residues. Germline CDR1 and CDR2: DFQATT and SNEGSKA (reference sequence). The CDR3 sequence is CSALTGDGYGYTF.

The rearrangement uses TRBV25-1 and TRBJ2-2; there is no DNA to check the TCRdb D call of TRBD1. Looked up from germline, CDR1 is MGHDK and CDR2 is SYGVNS. CDR3 length: 15 residues. CDR3 region: CASSVRGPNTGELFF.

The rearrangement links TRBV27 to TRBJ1-1. The germline V gene encodes CDR1 MNHEY and CDR2 SMNVEV (reference sequence). CDR3 size: 12 residues. CDR3 protein: CASSFPAGEAFF.

The V and J genes are TRBV28 and TRBJ2-2; TCRdb gives TRBD1 as the D gene, but with no DNA this cannot be confirmed. The CDR3 totals 15 residues. Germline loops: CDR1 MDHEN, CDR2 SYDVKM. The CDR3 spells CASSWEGVDTGELFF.

The chain couples TRBV2 to TRBJ2-2; TCRdb picks TRBD1, but there is no DNA to check that call. The CDR3 has 14 amino acids. The germline V gene encodes CDR1 SNHLY and CDR2 FYNNEI. CDR3 loop: CASTRQGATGELFF.

The rearrangement joins TRBV12-3 or TRBV12-4 to TRBJ1-4. The CDR3 is 16 residues long. The CDR3 here is CASSQPGLYQVEKLFF.

V is TRBV29-1 and J is TRBJ2-3; TCRdb indicates TRBD1, and absent DNA this call remains unverified. The length of the CDR3 is 14 residues. Per the germline V gene, CDR1 is SQVTM and CDR2 is ANQGSEA. Here the CDR3 reads CSVVRGLRTDTQYF.

The chain recombines TRBV12-3 or TRBV12-4 with TRBJ1-5. CDR3 size: 14 residues. The CDR3 protein is CASSLGGARPPQHF.

J is TRBJ1-1 and V is TRBV7-6; TCRdb reports TRBD1, a call that lacks DNA to check it against. The CDR3 runs 14 residues. Germline CDR1 and CDR2: SGHVS and FNYEAQ. CDR3 sequence: CASSIGTEGTEAFF. The full variable domain, its missing parts supplied by reference TRBV7-6 and TRBJ1-1, is GAGVSQSPRYKVTKRGQDVALRCDPISGHVSLYWYRQALGQGPEFLTYFNYEAQQDKSGLPNDRFSAERPEGSISTLTIQRTEQRDSAMYRCASSIGTEGTEAFFGQGTRLTVV.

The rearrangement joins TRBV20-1 to TRBJ1-1; lacking DNA, the TRBD1 call made by TCRdb goes unchecked. Germline V gives CDR1 DFQATT, CDR2 SNEGSKA (reference sequence). CDR3 length: 16 amino acids. CDR3 amino acids: CSAMARGNFMNTEAFF.

The V call is TRBV27, the J call TRBJ2-7. CDR3 size: 13 residues. CDR1 is MNHEY and CDR2 is SMNVEV in the germline V gene (reference sequence). This CDR3 reads CASSFRNTYEQYF.

V usage is TRBV7-9 and J usage is TRBJ1-2. Germline assignment: CDR1 SEHNR and CDR2 FQNEAQ (reference sequence). This CDR3 contains 14 residues. CDR3 residues: CASSLLWINYGYTF. The complete variable domain, with remaining parts taken from reference TRBV7-9 and TRBJ1-2, reads DTGVSQNPRHKITKRGQNVTFRCDPISEHNRLYWYRQTLGQGPEFLTYFQNEAQLEKSRLLSDRFSAERPKGSFSTLEIQRTEQGDSAMYLCASSLLWINYGYTFGSGTRLTVV.

The chain has TRBV6-5 and TRBJ2-7; as DNA is missing, the TRBD1 call by TCRdb cannot be tested. CDR1 is MNHEY and CDR2 is SVGAGI in the germline V gene. The CDR3 is 13 residues long. CDR3 region: CASGPGPHYEQYF.

J is TRBJ2-5 and V is TRBV11-2. CDR3 length equals 11 residues. From germline, CDR1 is SGHAT and CDR2 FQNNGV. The CDR3 spells CASSLGATQYF.

The rearrangement joins TRBV7-2 to TRBJ2-7. The CDR3 runs to 14 residues. Germline V CDR1 and CDR2: SGHTA, FQGNSA. CDR3 protein: CASSWEVTGYEQYF.

The rearrangement uses TRBV5-5 and TRBJ2-1; TCRdb returns TRBD1, unconfirmable since there is no DNA. From germline, CDR1 is SGHKS and CDR2 YYEKEE (reference sequence). The CDR3 covers 15 residues. The CDR3 reads CASSWTGGSYNEQFF.

This sequence joins TRBV29-1 and TRBJ2-1. CDR1 and CDR2 from the germline V gene are SQVTM and ANQGSEA. This CDR3 region has 12 residues. CDR3 protein: CSVNLTCNEQFF.

The V call is TRBV4-3, the J call TRBJ1-2; the D call of TRBD1 rests on TCRdb alone, since no DNA is present to check it. This CDR3 has 15 amino acids. Per the germline V gene, CDR1 is LGHNA and CDR2 is YSLEER. The CDR3 sequence is CASSQEGQGSYGYTF.

This CDR3 is CSARDLTGDTGELFF. The chain employs TRBV20-1 and TRBJ2-2; absent DNA, TCRdb's TRBD1 call cannot be checked. The germline gives CDR1 DFQATT, CDR2 SNEGSKA (reference sequence). This CDR3 comprises 15 residues.

The V and J genes are TRBV11-3 and TRBJ2-1; TCRdb picks TRBD2, but there is no DNA to check that call. Germline V gene data show CDR1 as SGHNT and CDR2 as YENEEA. The CDR3 is 16 amino acids. The CDR3 is CASNLKGLAKEREQFF.